These 11 T cell receptor beta chains came from one sample sequenced in a study of control samples from healthy donors and cancer patients. Assay: immunoSEQ multiplex PCR; the TCRdb copy retains only in-frame clones and omits some. The sample has approximately 210,000 clones; approximately 91% are singletons. The sample was blood. These receptors originate from a man younger than 40 in good health.

The rearrangement links TRBV24-1 to TRBJ1-5; maybe TRBD1 (5 bases). This CDR3 region has 13 residues. Deletions cut 4 bases from V and 6 bases from J, with 9 bases between. Per germline, CDR1 KGHDR and CDR2 SFDVKD. This CDR3 is CATSDPGGQPQHF. CDR3 in DNA: TGTGCCACCAGTGACCCGGGGGGTCAGCCCCAGCATTTT.

The CDR3 DNA follows: TGTGCCAGCATAGGGACAGGACCTAATGAGCAGTACTTC. Translation gives CASIGTGPNEQYF. The chain has TRBV6-5 and TRBJ2-7, with 8 bases identical to TRBD1. The CDR3 has 13 residues. The germline CDR1 and CDR2 sequences are MNHEY and SVGAGI. V was clipped by 7 bases and J by 7 bases; unmatched bases: 9.

The chain links TRBV19 to TRBJ1-5; D call uncertain. This CDR3 is 16 amino acids long. Trimming pared 4 bases from V and 0 bases from J, leaving 13 bases between. CDR1 LNHDA and CDR2 SQIVND come from the germline V gene (reference sequence). The CDR3 region has the DNA TGTGCCAGTAGTAAGGTAGGGCAATATAGCAATCAGCCCCAGCATTTT. Protein sequence: CASSKVGQYSNQPQHF.

The J gene is TRBJ2-1, the V gene TRBV4-2; D ambiguous. V lost 4 bases to trimming and J lost 7 bases, with 14 bases between them. The germline V gene encodes CDR1 LGHNA and CDR2 YNFKEQ. This CDR3 is 14 amino acids long. The CDR3 DNA sequence: TGTGCCAGCAGCCCGACCCGGGTCGCGAATGAGCAGTTCTTC. Encoded protein: CASSPTRVANEQFF.

The chain employs TRBV2 and TRBJ2-7; 9 nucleotides match TRBD1. Germline V gene sequence: CDR1 SNHLY, CDR2 FYNNEI. V gave up 3 bases and J gave up 3 bases; unmatched junction bases: 6. CDR3 length equals 15 residues. CDR3 amino acids: CASSDLGTGFYEQYF. The DNA for the CDR3 is TGTGCCAGCAGTGATCTAGGGACAGGGTTCTACGAGCAGTACTTC.

The CDR3 DNA is TGCGCCAGCAGCTTGTTTGGACGGGGGGCAGATACGCAGTATTTT. Translation gives CASSLFGRGADTQYF. The chain has TRBV5-1 and TRBJ2-3, with TRBD2 matching 7 bases. CDR1 is SGHRS and CDR2 is YFSETQ in the germline V gene. The CDR3 is 15 residues long. V shed 1 base and J 4 bases; nucleotides not matched to a gene: 6.

A note on this clone: Compared with germline, one end of the junction differs, possibly owing to a read error. This sample includes further DNA sequences coding for the same CDR3. The gene calls are TRBV19 and TRBJ1-3; TRBD1 aligns across 7 bases. Looked up from germline, CDR1 is LNHDA and CDR2 is SQIVND (reference sequence). The CDR3 runs 15 residues. In nucleotides, the CDR3 is TGTGCCAGCAGTAGCCGGGACAGCCCATCTAACACCATATATTTT. Its protein product is CASSSRDSPSNTIYF.

The CDR3 is CASSGSGQTYNEQFF. As DNA, the CDR3 is TGTGCCAGCAGCGGATCGGGACAGACCTACAATGAGCAGTTCTTC. The V and J genes are TRBV9 and TRBJ2-1, with 7 positions matching TRBD1. The length of the CDR3 is 15 residues. Looked up from germline, CDR1 is SGDLS and CDR2 is YYNGEE. Unmatched junction bases numbered 5, after V lost 3 bases and J lost 2 bases.

The chain links TRBV18 to TRBJ2-7, with TRBD1 identical over 8 bases. Germline V gives CDR1 KGHSH, CDR2 LQKENI. V lost 8 bases to trimming and J lost 5 bases; unmatched junction nucleotides: 8. The CDR3 is made up of 13 amino acids. Here the CDR3 DNA reads TGTGCCAGCCAACCGACAGGGGCGCACGAGCAGTACTTC. This codes for CASQPTGAHEQYF.

This clone occurred once. V is TRBV6-1 and J is TRBJ1-5; D ambiguous. Germline CDR1 MNHNS, CDR2 SASEGT. The V end was cut by 1 base, the J end by 4 bases, with 11 bases between. The CDR3 is made up of 15 amino acids. CDR3 DNA: TGTGCCAGCAGTGAAGAGGAGACCCGGAATCAGCCCCAGCATTTT. This gives the protein CASSEEETRNQPQHF.

This rearrangement joins TRBV5-4 to TRBJ2-1; TRBD1 matches at 7 bases. CDR3 length: 16 amino acids. Trimming cost V 4 bases and J 3 bases; bases outside gene matches: 10. Germline assignment: CDR1 SGHNT and CDR2 YYREEE (reference sequence). CDR3 sequence (DNA): TGTGCCAGCAGCGAAGGGGGACAGTTATACTACAATGAGCAGTTCTTC. Translation gives CASSEGGQLYYNEQFF.